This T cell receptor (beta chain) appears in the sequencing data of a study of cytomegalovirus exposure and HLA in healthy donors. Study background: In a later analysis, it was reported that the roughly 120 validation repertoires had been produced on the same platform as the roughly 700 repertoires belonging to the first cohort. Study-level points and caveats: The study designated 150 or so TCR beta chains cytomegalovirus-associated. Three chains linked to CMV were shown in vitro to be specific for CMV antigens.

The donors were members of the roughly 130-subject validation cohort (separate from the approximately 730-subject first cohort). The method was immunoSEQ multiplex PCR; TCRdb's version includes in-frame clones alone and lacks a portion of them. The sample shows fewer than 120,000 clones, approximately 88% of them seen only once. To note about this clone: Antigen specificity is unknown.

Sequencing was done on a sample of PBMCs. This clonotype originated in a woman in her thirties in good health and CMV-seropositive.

CDR3 region: CASNGGTTDTQYF. The CDR3 region has the DNA TGCGCCAGCAATGGGGGGACTACAGATACGCAGTATTTT. The V gene is TRBV5-1, the J gene TRBJ2-3, with a weak D call TRBD2 (6 bases). V dropped 6 bases and J dropped 3 bases, with 11 bases sitting between them. Germline V gene data show CDR1 as SGHRS and CDR2 as YFSETQ. This CDR3 has 13 residues. Using reference TRBV5-1 and TRBJ2-3 for the parts outside the CDR3, the full variable domain is KAGVTQTPRYLIKTRGQQVTLSCSPISGHRSVSWYQQTPGQGLQFLFEYFSETQRNKGNFPGRFSGRQFSNSRSEMNVSTLELGDSALYLCASNGGTTDTQYFGPGTRLTVL.